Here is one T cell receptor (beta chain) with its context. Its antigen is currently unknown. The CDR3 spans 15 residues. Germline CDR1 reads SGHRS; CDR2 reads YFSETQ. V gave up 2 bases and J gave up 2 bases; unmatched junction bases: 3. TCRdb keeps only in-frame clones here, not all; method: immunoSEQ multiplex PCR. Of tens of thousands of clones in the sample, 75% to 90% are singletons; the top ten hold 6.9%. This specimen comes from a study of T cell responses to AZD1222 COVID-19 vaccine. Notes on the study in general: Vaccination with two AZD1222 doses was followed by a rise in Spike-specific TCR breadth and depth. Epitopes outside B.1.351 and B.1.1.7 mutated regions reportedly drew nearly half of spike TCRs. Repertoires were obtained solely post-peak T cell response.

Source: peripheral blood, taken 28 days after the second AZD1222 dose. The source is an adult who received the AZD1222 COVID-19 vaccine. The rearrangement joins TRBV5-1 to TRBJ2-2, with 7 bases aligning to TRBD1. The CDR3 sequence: CASSLRQGNTGELFF. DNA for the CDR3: TGCGCCAGCAGCTTACGACAGGGAAACACCGGGGAGCTGTTTTTT. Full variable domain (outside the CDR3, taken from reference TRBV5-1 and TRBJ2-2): KAGVTQTPRYLIKTRGQQVTLSCSPISGHRSVSWYQQTPGQGLQFLFEYFSETQRNKGNFPGRFSGRQFSNSRSEMNVSTLELGDSALYLCASSLRQGNTGELFFGEGSRLTVL.